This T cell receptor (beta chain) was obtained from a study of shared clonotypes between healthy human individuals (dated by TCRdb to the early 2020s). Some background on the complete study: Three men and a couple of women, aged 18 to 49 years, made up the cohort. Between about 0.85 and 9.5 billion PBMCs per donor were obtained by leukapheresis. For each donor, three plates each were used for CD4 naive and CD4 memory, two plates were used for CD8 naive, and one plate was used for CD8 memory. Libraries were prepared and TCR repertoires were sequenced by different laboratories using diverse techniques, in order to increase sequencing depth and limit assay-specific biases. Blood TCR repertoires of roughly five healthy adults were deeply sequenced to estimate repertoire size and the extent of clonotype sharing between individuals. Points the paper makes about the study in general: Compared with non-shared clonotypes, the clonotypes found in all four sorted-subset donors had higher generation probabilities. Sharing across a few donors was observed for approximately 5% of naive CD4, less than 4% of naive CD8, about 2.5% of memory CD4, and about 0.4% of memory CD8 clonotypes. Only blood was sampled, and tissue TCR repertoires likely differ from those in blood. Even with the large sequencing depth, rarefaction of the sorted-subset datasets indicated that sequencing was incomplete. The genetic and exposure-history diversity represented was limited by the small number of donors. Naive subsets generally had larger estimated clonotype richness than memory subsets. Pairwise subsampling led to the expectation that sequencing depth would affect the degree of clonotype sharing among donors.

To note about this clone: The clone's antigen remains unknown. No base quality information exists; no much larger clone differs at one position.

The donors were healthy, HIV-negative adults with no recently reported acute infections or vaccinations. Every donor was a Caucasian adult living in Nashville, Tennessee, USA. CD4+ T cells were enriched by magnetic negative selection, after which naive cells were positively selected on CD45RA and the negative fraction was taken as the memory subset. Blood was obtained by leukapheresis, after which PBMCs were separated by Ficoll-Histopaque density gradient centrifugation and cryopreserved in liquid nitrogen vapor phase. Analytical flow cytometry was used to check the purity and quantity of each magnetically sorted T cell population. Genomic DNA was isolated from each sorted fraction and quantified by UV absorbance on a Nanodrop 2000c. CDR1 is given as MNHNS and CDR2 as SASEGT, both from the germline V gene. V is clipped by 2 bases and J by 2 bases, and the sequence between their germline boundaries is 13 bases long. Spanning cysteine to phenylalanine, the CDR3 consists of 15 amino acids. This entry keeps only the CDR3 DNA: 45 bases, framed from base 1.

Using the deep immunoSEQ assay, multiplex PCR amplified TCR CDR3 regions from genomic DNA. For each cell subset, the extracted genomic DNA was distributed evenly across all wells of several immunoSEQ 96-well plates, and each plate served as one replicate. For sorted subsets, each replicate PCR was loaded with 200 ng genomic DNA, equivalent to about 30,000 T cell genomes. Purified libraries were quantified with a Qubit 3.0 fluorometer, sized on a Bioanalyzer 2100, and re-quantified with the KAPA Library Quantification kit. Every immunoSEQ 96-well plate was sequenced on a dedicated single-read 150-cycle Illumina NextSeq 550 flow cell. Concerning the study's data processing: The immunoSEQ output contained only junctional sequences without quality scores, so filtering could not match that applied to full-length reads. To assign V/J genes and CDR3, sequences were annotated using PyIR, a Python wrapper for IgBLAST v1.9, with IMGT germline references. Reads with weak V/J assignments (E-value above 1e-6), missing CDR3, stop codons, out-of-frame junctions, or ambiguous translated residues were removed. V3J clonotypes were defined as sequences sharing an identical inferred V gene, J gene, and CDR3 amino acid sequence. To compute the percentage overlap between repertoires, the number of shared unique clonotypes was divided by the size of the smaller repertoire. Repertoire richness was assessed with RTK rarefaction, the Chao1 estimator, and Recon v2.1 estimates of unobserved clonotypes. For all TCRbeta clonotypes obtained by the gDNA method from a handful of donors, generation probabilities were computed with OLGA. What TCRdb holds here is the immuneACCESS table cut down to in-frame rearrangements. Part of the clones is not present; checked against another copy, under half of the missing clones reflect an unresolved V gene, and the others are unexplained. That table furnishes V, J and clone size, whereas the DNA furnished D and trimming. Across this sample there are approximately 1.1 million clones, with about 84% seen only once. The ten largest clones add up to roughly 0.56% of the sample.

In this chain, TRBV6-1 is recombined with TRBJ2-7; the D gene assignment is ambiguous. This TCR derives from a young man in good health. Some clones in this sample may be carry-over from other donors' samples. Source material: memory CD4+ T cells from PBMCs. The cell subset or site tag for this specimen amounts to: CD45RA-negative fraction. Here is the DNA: TGTGCCAGCAGTGAATTGGGGAAGGGCCCCTACGAGCAGTACTTC. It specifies CASSELGKGPYEQYF.